This T cell receptor (beta chain) stems from a study of blood T cell repertoires in COVID-19. As for the study in general: Samples representing acute and convalescent COVID-19 were sourced from the United States, Italy and Spain. The cDNA or gDNA used as material had been derived from T cells, B-cell-depleted T cells, or PBMCs.

Germline V gene lookup returns CDR1 SQVTM and CDR2 ANQGSEA. This CDR3 has 14 amino acids. The V and J ends lost 7 bases and 3 bases respectively, with 15 bases between them. Data came from immunoSEQ multiplex PCR; TCRdb stores just in-frame clones and leaves some out. Seen here are 70,000 to 90,000 clones, about 76% observed once, and the top ten hold about 24%. The sample taken for sequencing was peripheral blood. The clonotype originates from a human donor in a cohort sampled during active COVID-19. V and J are TRBV29-1 and TRBJ2-2; perhaps TRBD2 as D (5 bases). The CDR3 reads CSAKVREYTGELFF. As DNA, the CDR3 is TGCAGCGCCAAAGTTAGGGAGTACACCGGGGAGCTGTTTTTT.